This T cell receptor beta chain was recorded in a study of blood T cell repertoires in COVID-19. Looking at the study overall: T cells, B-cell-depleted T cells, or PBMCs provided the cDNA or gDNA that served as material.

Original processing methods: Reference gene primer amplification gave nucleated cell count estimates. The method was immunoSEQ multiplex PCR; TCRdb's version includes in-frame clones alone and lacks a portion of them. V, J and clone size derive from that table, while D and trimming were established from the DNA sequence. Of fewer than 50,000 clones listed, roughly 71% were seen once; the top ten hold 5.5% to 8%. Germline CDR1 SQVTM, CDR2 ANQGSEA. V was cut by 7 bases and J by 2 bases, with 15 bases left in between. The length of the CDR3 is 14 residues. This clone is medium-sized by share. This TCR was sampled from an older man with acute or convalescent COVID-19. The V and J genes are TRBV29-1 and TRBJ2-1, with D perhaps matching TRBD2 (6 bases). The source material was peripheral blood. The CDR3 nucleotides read TGCAGCGCCATAAGGGCGGGGCCCTACAATGAGCAGTTCTTC. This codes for CSAIRAGPYNEQFF.